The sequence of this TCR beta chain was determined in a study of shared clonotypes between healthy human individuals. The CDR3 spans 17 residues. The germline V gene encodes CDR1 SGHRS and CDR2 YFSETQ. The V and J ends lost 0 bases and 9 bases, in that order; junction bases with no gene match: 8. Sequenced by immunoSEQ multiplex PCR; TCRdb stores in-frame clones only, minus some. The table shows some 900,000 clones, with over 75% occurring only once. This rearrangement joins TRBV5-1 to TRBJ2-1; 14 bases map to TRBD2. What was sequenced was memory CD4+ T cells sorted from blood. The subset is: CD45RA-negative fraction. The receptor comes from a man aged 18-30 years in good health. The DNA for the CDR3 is TGCGCCAGCAGCTTGGTCGGGACTAGCGGGAGTAAGACTGAGCAGTTCTTC. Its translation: CASSLVGTSGSKTEQFF.